This is a list of T cell receptor beta chains from one sample in a study of response to subunit inactivated influenza vaccine. TCRdb used MiXCR to reprocess the RT-PCR reads, holding one entry per CDR3 protein. The sample records hundreds of thousands of distinct CDR3 sequences, about 25% being singletons. Sequenced here: CD4+ T cells sorted from PBMCs, sampled roughly 5 days after vaccination. The receptors were gathered from a man over 45 who received an inactivated influenza vaccine. Both conserved end residues are part of each CDR3. D genes are given only for firm matches. Rows may omit the clone size; those that give it use once, few, many or a size class.

clone_size j_call d_call v_call cdr3_nt cdr3_aa
NA TRBJ2-2 TRBD1 TRBV3-1 TGTACCATCTGTCCGGGACAGGGAATATTTTCGGACACCGGGGAGCTGTTTTTT CTICPGQGIFSDTGELFF
NA TRBJ2-7 NA TRBV21-1 TGTGCCAGCCCCTGGGGAGAAGAGCAGTACTTC CASPWGEEQYF
few TRBJ2-5 TRBD2 TRBV29-1 TGCAGCGTGCACAGCGGGGGACTAGCGGGGGGCGGAGAGACCCAGTACTTC CSVHSGGLAGGGETQYF
NA TRBJ2-3 NA TRBV6-4 TGTGCCAGCAGTGTCGCCGCTAGGACAGATACGCAGTATTTT CASSVAARTDTQYF
few TRBJ2-2 NA TRBV12-3/TRBV12-4 TGTGCCAGCAGTTTAGTGTTCGCGGGGGAGCTGTTTTTT CASSLVFAGELFF
few TRBJ1-4 NA TRBV5-5 TGTGCCAGCAGTGGAGGGACATCCTTTCCCGGTGAAAAACTGTTTTTT CASSGGTSFPGEKLFF
NA TRBJ2-5 TRBD2 TRBV6-1 TGTGCCAGCGAGTGGGGCGGGAGAACGAAAGAGACCCAGTACTTC CASEWGGRTKETQYF
NA TRBJ2-1 TRBD2 TRBV20-1 TGCAGTCCCCGGACTAGCGGGCCAAGCTCCTACAATGAGCAGTTCTTC CSPRTSGPSSYNEQFF
NA TRBJ2-4 NA TRBV4-1 TGCGCCAGCAGCCAAGTTGGGACATCAGGAGACATTCAGTACTTC CASSQVGTSGDIQYF
NA TRBJ2-7 NA TRBV6-5 TGTGCCAGCAGTTACTCCGGACAGCCTAATCGCTACGAGCAGTACTTC CASSYSGQPNRYEQYF
NA TRBJ2-7 NA TRBV12-3/TRBV12-4 TGTGCCAGCACCCAATCGGCGTACTCCTACGAGCAGTACTTC CASTQSAYSYEQYF
NA TRBJ1-2 NA TRBV3-1 TGTGCCAGCAGCCAAGGACAGAGCTCTAACTATGGCTACACCTTC CASSQGQSSNYGYTF
many TRBJ2-7 NA TRBV7-2 TGTGCCAGCAGCTCACAGGGTGACGAGCAGTACTTC CASSSQGDEQYF
few TRBJ2-3 NA TRBV7-2 TGTGCCAGCACCAGGGGGGGCGCGGGAGATACGCAGTATTTT CASTRGGAGDTQYF
NA TRBJ2-7 NA TRBV14 TGTGCCAGCAGCCCTCACAGCTCCAACGAGCAGTACTTC CASSPHSSNEQYF
few TRBJ1-1 NA TRBV20-1 TGCAGTGCCATGACAGGTATTAACACTGAAGCTTTCTTT CSAMTGINTEAFF